The 21 T cell receptor beta chains below come from one sample, sequenced in a study of immune evolution from preneoplasia to lung adenocarcinoma. TCRdb keeps only in-frame clones here, not all; method: immunoSEQ multiplex PCR. The profile shows 9,600 or so clones, 77% of them singletons. Sequenced: FFPE lung adenocarcinoma in situ tissue. The receptors stem from a person between 60 and 80 years old with lung adenocarcinoma.

This chain uses TRBV11-2 with TRBJ2-7; 8 bases agree with TRBD1. The germline V gene has CDR1 SGHAT and CDR2 FQNNGV. The CDR3 extends over 14 amino acids. The V and J ends lost 2 bases and 5 bases, in that order; junction bases with no gene match: 5. The CDR3 protein is CASSLPGTGNEQYF. Here the CDR3 DNA reads TGTGCCAGCAGCTTACCCGGGACAGGTAACGAGCAGTACTTC.

The rearrangement uses TRBV4-1 and TRBJ2-6, with 9 bases fitting TRBD1. This CDR3 spans 21 amino acids. Germline loops: CDR1 MGHRA, CDR2 YSYEKL. V lost 8 bases to trimming and J lost 0 bases; unmatched junction nucleotides: 20. The CDR3 loop reads CASRLGQGGFNPFSGANVLTF. For the CDR3, the DNA is TGCGCCAGCCGACTGGGACAGGGAGGATTCAATCCATTCTCTGGGGCCAACGTCCTGACTTTC.

V and J are TRBV5-1 and TRBJ2-2; no reliable D call. CDR3 length equals 14 residues. Per the germline V gene, CDR1 is SGHRS and CDR2 is YFSETQ. Deletions cut 0 bases from V and 7 bases from J, with 10 bases between. In DNA, the CDR3 is TGCGCCAGCAGCTTGGCCTTTGCAGGCGGGGAGCTGTTTTTT. Translated: CASSLAFAGGELFF.

This chain joins TRBV2 and TRBJ1-2, with 7 bases identical to TRBD1. Trimming removed 8 bases from V and 2 bases from J; junction bases left unmatched: 2. Germline CDR1 reads SNHLY; CDR2 reads FYNNEI. The CDR3 sequence is 12 residues long. The DNA for the CDR3 is TGTGCCAGCGCAGGGGGGAACTATGGCTACACCTTC. This translates into CASAGGNYGYTF.

V gene TRBV5-4 combines with J gene TRBJ1-1; D is perhaps TRBD1 (6 bases). The CDR3 has 15 amino acids. Germline V gene sequence: CDR1 SGHNT, CDR2 YYREEE (reference sequence). Trimming removed 0 bases at V and 3 bases at J, with 12 bases between. The CDR3 region has the DNA TGTGCCAGCAGCTTGGCTGGGGGCCGGGACACTGAAGCTTTCTTT. It translates to CASSLAGGRDTEAFF.

The chain employs TRBV5-1 and TRBJ2-5; TRBD2 aligns across 9 bases. The V gene end was trimmed by 1 base and the J gene end by 5 bases; junction bases not matched to a gene: 0. The CDR3 is 13 residues long. Germline V gene lookup returns CDR1 SGHRS and CDR2 YFSETQ. The CDR3 region has the DNA TGCGCCAGCAGCTTGAGCGGGAGGGAGACCCAGTACTTC. It yields the protein CASSLSGRETQYF.

Concerning this clone: The germline gene is not matched at one end of the junction; a read error may be the cause. The CDR3, as DNA: TGTGCTAGCAGCCCGGGACAGACCTCTGGAAACACCATATATTTT. Its translation is CASSPGQTSGNTIYF. The V call is TRBV7-7, the J call TRBJ1-3; 7 bases fit TRBD1. The germline gives CDR1 SSHAT, CDR2 FNYEAQ (reference sequence). The CDR3 is made up of 15 amino acids. The full variable domain, with the rest looked up from reference TRBV7-7 and TRBJ1-3, is GAGVSQSPRYKVTKRGQDVTLRCDPISSHATLYWYQQALGQGPEFLTYFNYEAQPDKSGLPSDRFSAERPEGSISTLTIQRTEQRDSAMYRCASSPGQTSGNTIYFGEGSWLTVV.

The chain recombines TRBV20-1 with TRBJ2-3; D gene uncertain. V lost 3 bases and J lost 6, with 4 bases in between. The CDR3 contains 10 residues. CDR1 DFQATT and CDR2 SNEGSKA come from the germline V gene (reference sequence). The CDR3 spells CSASRDTQYF. As DNA, the CDR3 is TGCAGTGCTAGCCGGGATACGCAGTATTTT.

The DNA of the CDR3 is TGTGCCAGCAGCACGACACCGAACACTGAAGCTTTCTTT. This gives the protein CASSTTPNTEAFF. V is TRBV13 and J is TRBJ1-1; D gene ambiguous. The CDR3 has 13 amino acids. Germline values: CDR1 PRHDT, CDR2 FYEKMQ (reference sequence). Deletions cut 5 bases from V and 1 base from J, with 8 bases between.

The rearrangement joins TRBV6-5 to TRBJ2-3, with 7 bases matching TRBD2. The germline V gene encodes CDR1 MNHEY and CDR2 SVGAGI. CDR3 size: 15 residues. V lost 5 bases to trimming and J lost 2 bases; unmatched junction nucleotides: 7. For the CDR3, the DNA is TGTGCCAGCAGTCCAGCGGGACGCCTCACAGATACGCAGTATTTT. Its translation is CASSPAGRLTDTQYF.

This clone was counted a single time. A junction boundary mismatches the germline segment, possibly from a read error. The chain couples TRBV2 to TRBJ1-4, with D tentatively TRBD1 (5 bases). Germline loops: CDR1 SNHLY, CDR2 FYNNEI. CDR3 length: 22 amino acids. The CDR3 protein is CTSSERMVGPRGGIATNEKLFF. The DNA of the CDR3 is TGTACCAGCAGTGAAAGAATGGTTGGCCCGCGGGGGGGAATCGCAACTAATGAAAAACTGTTTTTT.

In DNA form, the CDR3 reads TGTGCCAGCAGCCAAGAAGTACAAGCGGGGGGCTACACCTTC. Amino acids: CASSQEVQAGGYTF. This chain links TRBV4-2 with TRBJ1-2, with D unclear. The germline gives CDR1 LGHNA, CDR2 YNFKEQ. The CDR3 has 14 amino acids. Trimming cost V 0 bases and J 8 bases, with 13 bases left between them.

V usage is TRBV4-1 and J usage is TRBJ2-2, with 16 bases fitting TRBD2. Germline loops: CDR1 MGHRA, CDR2 YSYEKL. V shed 5 bases and J 3 bases; nucleotides not matched to a gene: 18. The CDR3 is 22 residues long. Written as DNA, the CDR3 is TGCGCCAGCAGCTCCGACGACGCGGGACTAGCGGGGGGGCCTCCTCACACCGGGGAGCTGTTTTTT. It specifies CASSSDDAGLAGGPPHTGELFF.

The V and J genes are TRBV19 and TRBJ2-3, with TRBD1 matching 7 bases. V shed 5 bases, J shed 6 bases, and the junction held 11 bases outside the gene matches. Germline values: CDR1 LNHDA, CDR2 SQIVND (reference sequence). This CDR3 contains 15 residues. In nucleotides, the CDR3 is TGTGCCAGTAGTGACAGGGTAGAAGGGGGCGATACGCAGTATTTT. Translation gives CASSDRVEGGDTQYF.

V gene TRBV4-1 combines with J gene TRBJ1-5; TRBD1 matches at 10 bases. V dropped 0 bases and J dropped 5; count of bases not matched to a gene: 1. The length of the CDR3 is 15 residues. Germline CDR1 MGHRA, CDR2 YSYEKL. As DNA, the CDR3 is TGCGCCAGCAGCCAAGAGGGACAGGGGTATCAGCCCCAGCATTTT. It yields the protein CASSQEGQGYQPQHF.

This chain links TRBV6-6 with TRBJ1-1; a possible D gene is TRBD1 (5 bases). The CDR3 is made up of 16 amino acids. V was clipped by 0 bases and J by 1 base, with 12 bases between them. Germline V lookup: CDR1 MNHNY, CDR2 SVGAGI (reference sequence). CDR3 region: CASSYSINTGNTEAFF. CDR3 DNA: TGTGCCAGCAGTTACTCGATTAATACAGGGAACACTGAAGCTTTCTTT.

This clone came up once. The chain is built from TRBV6-5 and TRBJ2-3; 7 bases are shared with TRBD1. Germline V gene data show CDR1 as MNHEY and CDR2 as SVGAGI. After removal of 7 bases from V and 7 bases from J, the junction contained 5 bases not matched to a gene. There are 12 residues in the CDR3. The CDR3 nucleotides are TGTGCCAGCACCCCAGGGGGAAATACGCAGTATTTT. Its translation is CASTPGGNTQYF.

J is TRBJ2-6 and V is TRBV19, with D possibly TRBD1 on 6 matching bases. Germline V gene lookup returns CDR1 LNHDA and CDR2 SQIVND (reference sequence). V lost 5 bases, J lost 2 bases, and 7 bases lay in between. The CDR3 is made up of 14 amino acids. The CDR3 sequence is CASSEGAGANVLTF. The CDR3 DNA sequence: TGTGCCAGTAGTGAGGGGGCTGGGGCCAACGTCCTGACTTTC. Based on the CDR3 plus reference TRBV19 and TRBJ2-6, the full variable domain is DGGITQSPKYLFRKEGQNVTLSCEQNLNHDAMYWYRQDPGQGLRLIYYSQIVNDFQKGDIAEGYSVSREKKESFPLTVTSAQKNPTAFYLCASSEGAGANVLTFGAGSRLTVL.

The genes are TRBV9 and TRBJ1-2; 9 nucleotides align to TRBD1. In germline, CDR1 is SGDLS, CDR2 YYNGEE. The CDR3 extends over 15 amino acids. V shed 2 bases, J shed 4 bases, and the junction held 6 bases outside the gene matches. The CDR3 sequence is CASSVGQGIGYGYTF. Here the CDR3 DNA reads TGTGCCAGCAGCGTTGGACAGGGGATAGGCTATGGCTACACCTTC.

This clone was observed a few times. The rearrangement links TRBV12-5 to TRBJ1-1; D is unclear. The CDR3 covers 14 residues. Per the germline V gene, CDR1 is LGHNT and CDR2 is FRNRAP. Trimming cost V 4 bases and J 1 base, with 10 bases left between them. CDR3 loop: CASGSDWTNTEAFF. In DNA, the CDR3 is TGTGCTAGTGGTTCGGACTGGACGAACACTGAAGCTTTCTTT.

This chain joins TRBV10-2 and TRBJ1-1; 7 nucleotides align to TRBD1. After removal of 2 bases from V and 10 bases from J, the junction contained 1 base not matched to a gene. This CDR3 has 11 amino acids. Looked up from germline, CDR1 is WSHSY and CDR2 is SAAADI. The CDR3 protein is CASSETGAAFF. The CDR3, as DNA: TGCGCCAGCAGTGAGACAGGGGCAGCTTTCTTT.